These T cell receptor beta chains were read from a single sample in a study of blood T cell repertoires in COVID-19. Repertoires were generated with immunoSEQ multiplex PCR, while TCRdb's copy carries only in-frame clones and drops some. Of 73,000 or so clones in the sample, approximately 91% were seen once. The sequencing input was peripheral blood. Receptor source: a human donor with active COVID-19. The donor label of this sample is uncertain. Both conserved end residues are part of each CDR3.

V: TRBV6-5; J: TRBJ2-7; CDR3: CASSYPSGKGAYEQYF
V: TRBV6-1; J: TRBJ2-3; CDR3: CASSELDRDTDTQYF
V: TRBV28; J: TRBJ1-5; CDR3: CASSLPSGGQHF
V: TRBV19; J: TRBJ1-1; CDR3: CASATSVNTEAFF
V: TRBV19; J: TRBJ1-5; CDR3: CASSPSVQPQHF
V: TRBV11-2; J: TRBJ2-3; CDR3: CASSLYSGVRGTDTQYF
V: TRBV7-2; J: TRBJ2-2; CDR3: CASSLVAGDTGELFF
V: TRBV5-5; J: TRBJ1-5; CDR3: CASSVGTGDNQPQHF
V: TRBV7-2; J: TRBJ2-3; CDR3: CASSLAGARDTQYF
V: TRBV6-1; J: TRBJ1-5; CDR3: CASSEPRLVDQPQHF
V: TRBV12-3/TRBV12-4; J: TRBJ2-1; CDR3: CASRDRVGNEQFF
V: TRBV30; J: TRBJ1-1; CDR3: CAWSYGRGRGTEAFF
V: TRBV19; J: TRBJ1-2; CDR3: CASRYWTGNYGYTF
V: TRBV18; J: TRBJ2-6; CDR3: CASSPRDRGSTGANVLTF
V: TRBV3-1/TRBV3-2; J: TRBJ2-2; CDR3: CASSQTPGGLAGVDTGELFF
V: TRBV19; J: TRBJ2-5; CDR3: CASSLPGTGVLKTQYF
V: TRBV11-3; J: TRBJ1-1; CDR3: CASSLGGGARAEAFF
V: TRBV6-5; J: TRBJ1-2; CDR3: CASSYWAGTNYGYTF
V: TRBV7-2; J: TRBJ1-3; CDR3: CASSLQGGGNTIYF
V: TRBV6-2/TRBV6-3; J: TRBJ1-1; CDR3: CASSYSRGANTEAFF
V: TRBV7-2; J: TRBJ1-3; CDR3: CASSQVRGGPGNTIYF
V: TRBV2; J: TRBJ2-2; CDR3: CASSASGQGTGELFF
V: TRBV19; J: TRBJ2-7; CDR3: CASSRGTGIFAYEQYF
V: TRBV28; J: TRBJ2-7; CDR3: CASSFDGIYEQYF
V: TRBV28; J: TRBJ1-6; CDR3: CASSPGQSSYNSPLHF
V: TRBV24-1; J: TRBJ2-7; CDR3: CATSLGGQPNYEQYF
V: TRBV2; J: TRBJ1-4; CDR3: CASMRAWANEKLFF
V: TRBV2; J: TRBJ1-6; CDR3: CASRVGTAVDSPLHF
V: TRBV9; J: TRBJ2-3; CDR3: CASSEHTDTQYF
V: TRBV7-9; J: TRBJ1-6; CDR3: CASSLVYGTDNSPLHF
V: TRBV10-2; J: TRBJ2-7; CDR3: CASSSSGTGTYEQYF
V: TRBV28; J: TRBJ1-2; CDR3: CASQGTPFGGYTF
V: TRBV9; J: TRBJ2-5; CDR3: CASSVGGLAEETQYF
V: TRBV12-3/TRBV12-4; J: TRBJ2-1; CDR3: CASVPGVGNEQFF
V: TRBV24-1; J: TRBJ2-5; CDR3: CATSDSNERTQYF
V: TRBV6-4; J: TRBJ2-3; CDR3: CASSSGSTDTQYF
V: TRBV7-2; J: TRBJ1-1; CDR3: CASSPMTWGRVNTEAFF
V: TRBV3-1/TRBV3-2; J: TRBJ1-5; CDR3: CASNQASGPQHF
V: TRBV7-3; J: TRBJ2-1; CDR3: CASSPPSGRRDNEQFF
V: TRBV19; J: TRBJ2-5; CDR3: CASSYAQGRGEETQYF
V: TRBV21-1; J: TRBJ2-1; CDR3: CASRKDRDRLAGVDEQFF
V: TRBV15; J: TRBJ1-2; CDR3: CATSRGPGWAKGGYTF
V: TRBV6-5; J: TRBJ2-7; CDR3: CASYKGQGIPYEQYF
V: TRBV9; J: TRBJ2-3; CDR3: CASSADLAGSSTDTQYF
V: TRBV18; J: TRBJ2-7; CDR3: CASSPRTGSTYEQYF
V: TRBV12-5; J: TRBJ2-3; CDR3: CASGPGLAGVTDTQYF
V: TRBV19; J: TRBJ2-5; CDR3: CASSGTSGSRETQYF
V: TRBV7-2; J: TRBJ2-5; CDR3: CASRLTSGRTTRETQYF
V: TRBV6-5; J: TRBJ2-1; CDR3: CASSYLQGAEFF
V: TRBV6-1; J: TRBJ1-6; CDR3: CASSEVISGGNSPLHF
V: TRBV18; J: TRBJ1-1; CDR3: CASSQGENTEAFF
V: TRBV7-9; J: TRBJ2-3; CDR3: CASSLISGGRDTQYF
V: TRBV20-1; J: TRBJ1-4; CDR3: CSASPGQPDEKLFF
V: TRBV19; J: TRBJ1-6; CDR3: CASSIGDLPLHF
V: TRBV6-2/TRBV6-3; J: TRBJ2-7; CDR3: CASSYPGGGYEQYF
V: TRBV6-4; J: TRBJ2-7; CDR3: CASRPTGRRGEQYF
V: TRBV5-1; J: TRBJ2-7; CDR3: CASSLEQGGWYEQYF
V: TRBV28; J: TRBJ2-2; CDR3: CASSLVAGRPGELFF
V: TRBV5-4; J: TRBJ2-2; CDR3: CASSRTGTTGELFF
V: TRBV2; J: TRBJ2-5; CDR3: CASSGTSSKETQYF